The rows below give T cell receptor beta chains drawn from one sample of a study of PD-1 blockade in classical Hodgkin lymphoma. Profiled with immunoSEQ multiplex PCR; TCRdb holds only in-frame clones, not every one. The sample has tens of thousands of clones, 90% seen once; the top ten hold 9.7%. The sequencing used peripheral blood mononuclear cells (PBMCs), collected at baseline. These receptor sequences come from a human donor with classical Hodgkin lymphoma. Both conserved end residues are part of each CDR3. D genes are given only for firm matches. The size field is filled for only some rows; it gives once, few, many or a size class.

TRBV18	TRBJ2-7	-	TRBD1	CASSPGQGAREQYF	TGTGCCAGCTCACCGGGACAGGGGGCGCGAGAGCAGTACTTC
TRBV13	TRBJ1-1	few	TRBD1	CASSWGQAYTEAFF	TGTGCCAGCAGCTGGGGACAGGCCTACACTGAAGCTTTCTTT
TRBV2	TRBJ1-6	-	TRBD1	CASSPGQGGYNSPLHF	TGTGCCAGCAGCCCGGGACAGGGTGGCTATAATTCACCCCTCCACTTT
TRBV7-9	TRBJ2-3	-	TRBD1	CASSLVSGTGITDTQYF	TGTGCCAGCAGCTTAGTATCCGGGACAGGGATTACCGATACGCAGTATTTT
TRBV5-1	TRBJ1-2	-	-	CASSLGGTGDYGYTF	TGCGCCAGCAGCTTGGGGGGTACCGGGGACTATGGCTACACCTTC
TRBV6-5	TRBJ1-2	once	-	CASSPMGGIGGYTF	TGTGCCAGCAGCCCGATGGGGGGAATCGGTGGCTACACCTTC
TRBV6-1	TRBJ2-3	-	TRBD2	CASSFSGSPTDTQYF	TGTGCCAGCAGCTTTAGCGGGAGTCCCACAGATACGCAGTATTTT
TRBV7-9	TRBJ1-3	-	TRBD1	CASSLWDRGRQGNTIYF	TGTGCCAGCAGCTTATGGGACAGGGGGCGTCAAGGAAACACCATATATTTT
TRBV5-1	TRBJ2-3	-	TRBD2	CASSSKSGGGTDTQYF	TGCGCCAGCAGCTCAAAAAGCGGGGGGGGCACAGATACGCAGTATTTT
TRBV5-4	TRBJ2-3	-	TRBD1	CASSRGTGSGGGFGTQYF	TGTGCCAGCAGCCGCGGGACAGGGTCTGGGGGAGGGTTTGGTACGCAGTATTTT
TRBV11-2	TRBJ2-2	-	TRBD1	CASSFQQGTSGGELFF	TGTGCCAGCAGCTTTCAACAGGGGACCTCCGGCGGGGAGCTGTTTTTT
TRBV30	TRBJ2-1	-	-	CAWSETRGRAAEQFF	TGTGCCTGGAGTGAGACAAGGGGAAGGGCGGCTGAGCAGTTCTTC
TRBV7-6	TRBJ2-5	-	TRBD1	CASGQGEETQYF	TGTGCCAGCGGACAGGGAGAAGAGACCCAGTACTTC
TRBV11-2	TRBJ2-1	-	-	CASRSGNHNEQFF	TGTGCCAGCAGGTCCGGGAACCACAATGAGCAGTTCTTC
TRBV18	TRBJ2-7	-	TRBD2	CASSPGGGGPFEQYF	TGTGCCAGCTCACCCGGCGGCGGGGGGCCCTTCGAGCAGTACTTC
TRBV7-9	TRBJ2-4	-	-	CASSLAPESFIQYF	TGTGCCAGCAGCTTAGCTCCAGAAAGCTTCATTCAGTACTTC
TRBV18	TRBJ2-2	-	TRBD1	CASSGTGSVGELFF	TGTGCCAGCTCAGGGACAGGATCTGTCGGGGAGCTGTTTTTT
TRBV6-6	TRBJ1-1	-	TRBD1	CASSYGSTGVTEAFF	TGTGCCAGCAGTTACGGGTCAACAGGGGTCACTGAAGCTTTCTTT